Listed below are T cell receptor beta chains from one sample, sequenced in a study of long-term antiretroviral therapy in people with HIV. Some clones are missing from TCRdb's copy, which holds only in-frame ones; the method was immunoSEQ multiplex PCR. The profile shows about 37,000 clones, roughly four fifths of them singletons. The input for sequencing was unsorted PBMCs, taken 1 year after starting antiretroviral therapy. These receptors were collected from a man younger than 35 with HIV. CDR3s include the opening cysteine and the closing phenylalanine or tryptophan. D genes are given only for firm matches. Expanded clones get a size class; other rows say once, few or many, or leave the size out.

>.|.|TRBJ1-1|TRBV5-1|12
TGCGCCAGCAGCCTGCAAGGGGATGAAGCTTTCTTT
CASSLQGDEAFF
>.|.|TRBJ2-7|TRBV6-5|15
TGTGCCAGCAGTTACTCCTCTCGTAGTCCCTACGAGCAGTACTTC
CASSYSSRSPYEQYF
>.|.|TRBJ1-1|TRBV7-8|14
TGTGCCAGCAGCCCGTTCGGTGTGAACACTGAAGCTTTCTTT
CASSPFGVNTEAFF
>.|TRBD2|TRBJ2-7|TRBV7-8|18
TGTGCCAGCAGCTCACCCCGGCGGGAGCTAAGGAGCTCCTACGAGCAGTACTTC
CASSSPRRELRSSYEQYF
>.|.|TRBJ2-3|TRBV27|15
TGTGCCAGCAGCCTCGGAGTCAGTAGCACAGATACGCAGTATTTT
CASSLGVSSTDTQYF
>few|TRBD2|TRBJ2-7|TRBV27|14
TGTGCCAGCAGTAAGGGACTAGAAATCTACGAGCAGTACTTC
CASSKGLEIYEQYF
>.|.|TRBJ1-5|TRBV5-4|14
TGTGCCAGCAGCTCAGGACGGGCGGGTCAGCCCCAGCATTTT
CASSSGRAGQPQHF
>.|.|TRBJ2-2|TRBV6-1|14
TGTGCCAGCAGAAACGATCCGGGACCCGGGGAGCTGTTTTTT
CASRNDPGPGELFF
>.|TRBD2|TRBJ2-7|TRBV4-3|16
TGCGCCAGCAGCCAAATGGGACTAGCGGTCGTCTACGAGCAGTACTTC
CASSQMGLAVVYEQYF
>.|.|TRBJ1-2|TRBV19|13
TGTGCCAGCACCTCAGGGATCTTCGTAGGCTACACCTTC
CASTSGIFVGYTF
>.|.|TRBJ2-7|TRBV7-3|12
TGTGCCAGCAGCCCGGGAAGGGTCGAGCAGTACTTC
CASSPGRVEQYF
>.|.|TRBJ2-1|TRBV28|13
TGTGCCAGCAGCCAGGACTATACCAATGAGCAGTTCTTC
CASSQDYTNEQFF
>.|.|TRBJ1-2|TRBV5-1|13
TGCGCCAGCAGCCGGCAGGGGCAGGGAGGCTACACCTTC
CASSRQGQGGYTF
>.|.|TRBJ1-1|TRBV18|14
TGTGCCAGCTCACAGGACCGGGGGAACACTGAAGCTTTCTTT
CASSQDRGNTEAFF
>.|.|TRBJ1-1|TRBV11-2|16
TGTGCCAGCAGCTTAGATTACAGGGAACGGAACACTGAAGCTTTCTTT
CASSLDYRERNTEAFF
>once|.|TRBJ2-2|TRBV7-2|13
TGTGCCAGCAGCTTCAGGGTCACCGGGGAGCTGTTTTTT
CASSFRVTGELFF
>.|TRBD1|TRBJ1-4|TRBV14|22
TGTGCCAGCAGCCAAGAATGGAGGTGGGAAGGGAAGAGGGGACAGCCGAATGAAAAACTGTTTTTT
CASSQEWRWEGKRGQPNEKLFF
>.|.|TRBJ2-1|TRBV19|15
TGTGCCAGTAGTATAAGCCAGCCATCCTACAATGAGCAGTTCTTC
CASSISQPSYNEQFF
>.|TRBD1|TRBJ1-4|TRBV7-8|16
TGTGCCAGCAGCCTTGGGGCCGGGGACAGCGGTGAAAAACTGTTTTTT
CASSLGAGDSGEKLFF
>.|TRBD2|TRBJ2-7|TRBV6-1|14
TGTGCCAGCAGCGGGACTAGCGGTACCTACGAGCAGTACTTC
CASSGTSGTYEQYF
>once|TRBD1|TRBJ1-1|TRBV4-1|15
TGCGCCAGCAGCCCCGACAGGGGCCTCAACACTGAAGCTTTCTTT
CASSPDRGLNTEAFF
>.|TRBD1|TRBJ2-7|TRBV5-1|14
TGCGCCAGCAGCTTGGGGACAGGGGGAAACGAGCAGTACTTC
CASSLGTGGNEQYF
>.|.|TRBJ2-7|TRBV9|15
TGTGCCAGCAGCGTAGCCCCCCGAGCCCAAAACGAGCAGTACTTC
CASSVAPRAQNEQYF
>.|TRBD1|TRBJ2-1|TRBV7-9|15
TGTGCCAGCAGCTTAGTACAGGGGGCCTACAATGAGCAGTTCTTC
CASSLVQGAYNEQFF
>.|.|TRBJ1-1|TRBV19|14
TGTGCCAGTAGTGTGCGGACCCCGAACACTGAAGCTTTCTTT
CASSVRTPNTEAFF
>.|TRBD1|TRBJ2-7|TRBV2|15
TGTGCCAGCCTCGGGACAGGGGGCGCAGACTACGAGCAGTACTTC
CASLGTGGADYEQYF
>.|.|TRBJ2-7|TRBV11-2|13
TGTGCCAGCAGCTTACCCAGTCTCTACGAGCAGTACTTC
CASSLPSLYEQYF
>.|.|TRBJ2-5|TRBV27|14
TGTGCCAGCACCCCCGCGTGGCGGCAAGAGACCCAGTACTTC
CASTPAWRQETQYF
>.|.|TRBJ2-7|TRBV5-4|14
TGTGCCAGCAGCTTGGAAGCGGGCTCCTACGAGCAGTACTTC
CASSLEAGSYEQYF
>.|.|TRBJ1-1|TRBV2|15
TGTGCCAGCCCGGCGGGGAGGGCCGGGAACACTGAAGCTTTCTTT
CASPAGRAGNTEAFF
>.|.|TRBJ1-1|TRBV13|12
TGTGCCAGCAGCTTATCGGACAGAAAAGCTTTCTTT
CASSLSDRKAFF
>.|.|TRBJ1-5|TRBV7-8|12
TGTGCCAGCAGCTTGAGCAATCAGCCCCAGCATTTT
CASSLSNQPQHF
>.|.|TRBJ1-1|TRBV11-2|16
TGTGCCAGCAGCTTAGAAACGGGGATTCCGAACACTGAAGCTTTCTTT
CASSLETGIPNTEAFF
>few|.|TRBJ1-5|TRBV11-1|13
TGTGCCAGCAGTCGGACACTAAATCAGCCCCAGCATTTT
CASSRTLNQPQHF
>.|.|TRBJ1-4|TRBV7-9|15
TGTGCCAGCAGCTTGGGGTGGGATCTTAATGAAAAACTGTTTTTT
CASSLGWDLNEKLFF
>.|TRBD1|TRBJ1-1|TRBV7-9|14
TGTGCCAGCAGCCCTGGACAGGTGAACACTGAAGCTTTCTTT
CASSPGQVNTEAFF
>.|.|TRBJ1-2|TRBV9|14
TGTGCCAGCAGCGGCCACGGGGCTAACTATGGCTACACCTTC
CASSGHGANYGYTF
>.|.|TRBJ1-1|TRBV7-3|13
TGTGCCAGCAGCTTAGGGCTTGGAGCTGAAGCTTTCTTT
CASSLGLGAEAFF
>.|.|TRBJ2-3|TRBV6-6|16
TGTGCCAGCAGCACGGACAGTCGAGGGCACACAGATACGCAGTATTTT
CASSTDSRGHTDTQYF
>.|.|TRBJ2-7|TRBV23-1|13
TGCGCCAGCAGACTATACACAGGGTACGAGCAGTACTTC
CASRLYTGYEQYF
>few|TRBD1|TRBJ2-7|TRBV4-1|14
TGCGCCAGCAGCAACGACAGGGGTCCCTACGAGCAGTACTTC
CASSNDRGPYEQYF
>.|.|TRBJ1-5|TRBV19|14
TGTGCCAGTAGTATAGACCAGGGCTTCCAGCCCCAGCATTTT
CASSIDQGFQPQHF
>.|.|TRBJ1-1|TRBV4-3|14
TGCGCCAGCAGCCAAGGGCTAAAGGGGGCTGAAGCTTTCTTT
CASSQGLKGAEAFF
>.|.|TRBJ2-4|TRBV9|16
TGTGCCAGCAGCACATGGGCTGGGCAGGGTGAAAACATTCAGTACTTC
CASSTWAGQGENIQYF
>.|TRBD1|TRBJ2-5|TRBV4-1|15
TGCGCCAGCAGCCTCCGGGACAGGGCCCAAGAGACCCAGTACTTC
CASSLRDRAQETQYF
>.|.|TRBJ2-1|TRBV5-4|11
TGTGCCAGCAGCTTGAGAAATGAGCAGTTCTTC
CASSLRNEQFF
>.|TRBD1|TRBJ1-1|TRBV28|18
TGTGCCAGCAGTTTCCTCGGGACAGGTGCTCTACGAAACACTGAAGCTTTCTTT
CASSFLGTGALRNTEAFF
>.|.|TRBJ1-1|TRBV4-2|17
TGTGCCAGCAGCCAAGATTTCCTGGGGGAAGGGTCTACTGAAGCTTTCTTT
CASSQDFLGEGSTEAFF